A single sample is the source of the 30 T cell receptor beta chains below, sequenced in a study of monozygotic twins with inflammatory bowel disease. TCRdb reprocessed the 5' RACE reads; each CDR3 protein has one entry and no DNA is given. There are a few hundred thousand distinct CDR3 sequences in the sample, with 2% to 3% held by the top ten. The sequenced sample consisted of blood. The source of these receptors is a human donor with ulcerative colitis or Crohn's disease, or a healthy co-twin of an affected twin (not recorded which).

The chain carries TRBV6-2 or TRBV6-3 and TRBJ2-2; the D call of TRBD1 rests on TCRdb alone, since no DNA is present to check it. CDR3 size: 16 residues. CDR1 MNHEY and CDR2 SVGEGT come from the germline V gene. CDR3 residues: CASSAESGQGTGELFF.

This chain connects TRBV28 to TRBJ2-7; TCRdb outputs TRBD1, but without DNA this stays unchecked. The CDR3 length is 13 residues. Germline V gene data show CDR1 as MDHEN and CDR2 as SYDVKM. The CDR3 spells CASRRIGGHEQYF.

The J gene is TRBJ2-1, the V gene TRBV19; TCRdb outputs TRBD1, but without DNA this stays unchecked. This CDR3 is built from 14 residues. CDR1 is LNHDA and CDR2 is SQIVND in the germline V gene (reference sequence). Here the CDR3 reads CASSIQGVSNEQFF.

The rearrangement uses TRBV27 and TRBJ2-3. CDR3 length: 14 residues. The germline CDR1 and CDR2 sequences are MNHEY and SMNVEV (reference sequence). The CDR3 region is CASSRLIKADTQYF.

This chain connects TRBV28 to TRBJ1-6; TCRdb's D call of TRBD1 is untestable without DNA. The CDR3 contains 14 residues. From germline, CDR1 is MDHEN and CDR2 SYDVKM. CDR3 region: CASTTGTNNSPLHF.

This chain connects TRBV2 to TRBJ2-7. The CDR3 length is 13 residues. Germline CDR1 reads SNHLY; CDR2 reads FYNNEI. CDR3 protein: CASTLGSSYEQYF.

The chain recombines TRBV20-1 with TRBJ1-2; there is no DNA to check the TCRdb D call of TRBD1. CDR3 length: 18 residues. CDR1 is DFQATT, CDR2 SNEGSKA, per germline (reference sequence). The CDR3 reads CSALLSSGQTLANYGYTF.

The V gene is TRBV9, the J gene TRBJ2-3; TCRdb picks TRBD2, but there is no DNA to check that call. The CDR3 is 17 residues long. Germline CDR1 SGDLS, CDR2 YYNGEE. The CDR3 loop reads CASSVEGSVAFTDTQYF.

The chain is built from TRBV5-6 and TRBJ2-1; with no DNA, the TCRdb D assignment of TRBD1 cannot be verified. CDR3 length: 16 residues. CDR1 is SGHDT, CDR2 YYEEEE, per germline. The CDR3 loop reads CASSLGRGSLYNEQFF.

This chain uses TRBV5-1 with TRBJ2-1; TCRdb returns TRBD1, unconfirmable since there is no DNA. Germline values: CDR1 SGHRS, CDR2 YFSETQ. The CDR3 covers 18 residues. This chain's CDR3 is CASSSPPSGGSSYNEQFF.

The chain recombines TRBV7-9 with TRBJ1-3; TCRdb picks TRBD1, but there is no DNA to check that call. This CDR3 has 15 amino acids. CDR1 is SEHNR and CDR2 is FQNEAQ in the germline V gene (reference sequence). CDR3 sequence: CASSPDRAKGNTIYF. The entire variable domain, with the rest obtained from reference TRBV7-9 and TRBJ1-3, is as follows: DTGVSQNPRHKITKRGQNVTFRCDPISEHNRLYWYRQTLGQGPEFLTYFQNEAQLEKSRLLSDRFSAERPKGSFSTLEIQRTEQGDSAMYLCASSPDRAKGNTIYFGEGSWLTVV.

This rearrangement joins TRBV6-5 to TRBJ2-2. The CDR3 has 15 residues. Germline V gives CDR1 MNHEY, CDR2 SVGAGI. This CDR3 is CASSYQAGNTGELFF.

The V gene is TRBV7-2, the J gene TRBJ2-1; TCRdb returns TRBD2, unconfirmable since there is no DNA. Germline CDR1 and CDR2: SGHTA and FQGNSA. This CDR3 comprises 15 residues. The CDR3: CASSLGLAGAREQFF.

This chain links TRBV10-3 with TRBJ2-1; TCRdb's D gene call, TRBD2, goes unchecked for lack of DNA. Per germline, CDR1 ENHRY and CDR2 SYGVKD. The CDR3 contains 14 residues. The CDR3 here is CATTSGAAYNEQFF.

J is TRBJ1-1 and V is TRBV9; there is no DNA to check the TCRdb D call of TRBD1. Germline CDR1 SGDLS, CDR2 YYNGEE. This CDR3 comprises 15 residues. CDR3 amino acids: CASSPTGQGAEKAFF.

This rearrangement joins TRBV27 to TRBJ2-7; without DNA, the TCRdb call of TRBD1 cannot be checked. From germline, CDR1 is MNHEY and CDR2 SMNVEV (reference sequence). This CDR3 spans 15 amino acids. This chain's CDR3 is CASSLEGGGLYEQYF.

The CDR3 loop is CASRRGNTGQGNSPLHF. The V and J genes are TRBV6-1 and TRBJ1-6; TCRdb's D gene call, TRBD1, goes unchecked for lack of DNA. The CDR3 has 17 amino acids. Germline CDR1 is MNHNS and CDR2 is SASEGT.

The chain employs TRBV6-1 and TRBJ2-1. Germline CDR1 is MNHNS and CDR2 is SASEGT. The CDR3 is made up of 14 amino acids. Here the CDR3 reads CASSSTSAYNEQFF.

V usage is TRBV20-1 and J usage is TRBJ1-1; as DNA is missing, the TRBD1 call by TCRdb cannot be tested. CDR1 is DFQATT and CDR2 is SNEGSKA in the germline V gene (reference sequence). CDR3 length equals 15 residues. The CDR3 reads CSARWDRGIMAEAFF.

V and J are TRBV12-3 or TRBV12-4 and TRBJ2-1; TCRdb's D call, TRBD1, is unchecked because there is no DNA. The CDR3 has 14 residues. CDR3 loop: CASSPTEGGGEQFF.

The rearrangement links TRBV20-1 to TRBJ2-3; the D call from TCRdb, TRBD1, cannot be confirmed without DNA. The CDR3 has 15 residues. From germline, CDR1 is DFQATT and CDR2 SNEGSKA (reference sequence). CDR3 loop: CSARDPAPGADTQYF.

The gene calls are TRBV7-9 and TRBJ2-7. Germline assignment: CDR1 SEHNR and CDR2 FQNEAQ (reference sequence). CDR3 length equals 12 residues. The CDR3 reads CASSSFRYEQYF.

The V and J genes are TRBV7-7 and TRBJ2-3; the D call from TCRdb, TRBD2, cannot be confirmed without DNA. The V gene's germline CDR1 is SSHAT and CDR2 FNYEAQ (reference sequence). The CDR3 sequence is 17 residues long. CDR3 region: CASSPGALAGGTDTQYF.

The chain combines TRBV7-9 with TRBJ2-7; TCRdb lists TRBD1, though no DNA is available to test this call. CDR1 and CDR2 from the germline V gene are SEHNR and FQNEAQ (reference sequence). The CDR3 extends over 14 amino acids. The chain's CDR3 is CASKRQGRSYEQYF. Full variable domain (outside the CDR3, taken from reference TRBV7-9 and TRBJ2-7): DTGVSQNPRHKITKRGQNVTFRCDPISEHNRLYWYRQTLGQGPEFLTYFQNEAQLEKSRLLSDRFSAERPKGSFSTLEIQRTEQGDSAMYLCASKRQGRSYEQYFGPGTRLTVT.

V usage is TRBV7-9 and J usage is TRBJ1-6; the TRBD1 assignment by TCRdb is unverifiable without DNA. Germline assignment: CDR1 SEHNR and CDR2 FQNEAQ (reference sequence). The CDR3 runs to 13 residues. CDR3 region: CASSQAPGSPLHF.

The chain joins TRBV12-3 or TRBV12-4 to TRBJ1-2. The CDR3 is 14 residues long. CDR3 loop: CASRNGPALWGYTF.

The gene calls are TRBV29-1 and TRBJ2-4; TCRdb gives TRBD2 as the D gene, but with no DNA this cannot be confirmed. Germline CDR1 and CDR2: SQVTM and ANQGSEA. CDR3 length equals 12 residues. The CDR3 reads CSVGGRENIQYF.

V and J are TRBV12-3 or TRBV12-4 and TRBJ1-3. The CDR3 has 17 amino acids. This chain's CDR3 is CASDSSRRVSSGNTIYF.

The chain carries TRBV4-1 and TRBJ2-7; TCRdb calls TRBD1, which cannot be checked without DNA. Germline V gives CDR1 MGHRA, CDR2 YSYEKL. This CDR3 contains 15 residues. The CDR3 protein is CASSQLTGGFYEQYF.

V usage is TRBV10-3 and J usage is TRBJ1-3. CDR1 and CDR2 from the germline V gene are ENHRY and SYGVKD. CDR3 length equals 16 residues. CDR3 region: CAISESLGSSGNTIYF.